This T cell receptor (beta chain) appears in the sequencing data of a study of cytomegalovirus exposure and HLA in healthy donors (dated by TCRdb to about 2017). For the study in its entirety: The 550 to 750 repertoires of the first cohort and the 95 to 150 validation repertoires were produced on the same platform, according to a later analysis. Along with the approximately 600-subject first cohort, a separate validation cohort of over 90 different subjects was used. High-throughput TCR immunosequencing, statistical association of individual TCRs with disease status, and machine learning were combined to predict cytomegalovirus infection status. The study was designed to test whether signatures of past pathogen exposure could be identified by cataloging public T cell receptors.

According to the germline V gene, CDR1 reads MNHEY and CDR2 reads SVGAGI. V is shortened by 6 bases, J by 4 bases, and the region joining them spans 15 bases. Spanning cysteine to phenylalanine, the CDR3 consists of 14 amino acids. CDR3 DNA only is kept here, 42 bases in frame from base 1. The donors belonged to the validation cohort of over a hundred subjects, which was separate from the roughly 700-subject first cohort. Concerning this clone itself: Its recognized antigen is unknown. No per-base quality is available; no much larger clone lies one base away.

What the research found in general, with its limitations: Most TCR sequences were seen in very few donors, while some public TCRs were found in many individuals. A few of the identified cytomegalovirus-associated TCR beta chains were confirmed in vitro to be specific for cytomegalovirus antigens. A later analysis had no HLA typing for the validation cohort, so co-occurrence there was scored across all 110 or so repertoires. In both the original and validation cohorts, the classifier was reported to diagnose cytomegalovirus status with high specificity and sensitivity. According to the authors, the approach could potentially be generalized to other disease states and immunological phenotypes. The study listed 164 TCR beta chains as associated with cytomegalovirus. Subsequent analysis determined that TCRs grouped into clusters in the first cohort also showed a tendency toward co-occurrence across the 90 to 150 validation repertoires, and approximately 94% of cluster scores exceeded 0.

The library was made by the immunoSEQ multiplex PCR assay. Under the source paper's analysis protocol: A statistical classification framework was developed to diagnose cytomegalovirus status using the catalog of TCR beta chain sequences. TCRdb stores this immuneACCESS table with in-frame sequences only. Part of the clones is absent; in the studies checked, under half of the shortfall reflects unresolved V genes, and no reason is known for the rest. V, J and clone size derive from that table, while D and trimming were established from the DNA sequence. The sample table holds 60,000 or so clones, of which about 90% were seen once. 1% to 1.5% of the sample goes to the ten largest clones.

The sequence derives from a woman aged 18-29 years in good health and CMV-seronegative. The receptor chain draws on TRBV6-5 and TRBJ1-2, with no confident D gene call. Sequenced: PBMCs. CDR3 region: CASSPQGGSYGYTF. The bases read TGTGCCAGCAGCCCCCAAGGAGGAAGCTATGGCTACACCTTC.